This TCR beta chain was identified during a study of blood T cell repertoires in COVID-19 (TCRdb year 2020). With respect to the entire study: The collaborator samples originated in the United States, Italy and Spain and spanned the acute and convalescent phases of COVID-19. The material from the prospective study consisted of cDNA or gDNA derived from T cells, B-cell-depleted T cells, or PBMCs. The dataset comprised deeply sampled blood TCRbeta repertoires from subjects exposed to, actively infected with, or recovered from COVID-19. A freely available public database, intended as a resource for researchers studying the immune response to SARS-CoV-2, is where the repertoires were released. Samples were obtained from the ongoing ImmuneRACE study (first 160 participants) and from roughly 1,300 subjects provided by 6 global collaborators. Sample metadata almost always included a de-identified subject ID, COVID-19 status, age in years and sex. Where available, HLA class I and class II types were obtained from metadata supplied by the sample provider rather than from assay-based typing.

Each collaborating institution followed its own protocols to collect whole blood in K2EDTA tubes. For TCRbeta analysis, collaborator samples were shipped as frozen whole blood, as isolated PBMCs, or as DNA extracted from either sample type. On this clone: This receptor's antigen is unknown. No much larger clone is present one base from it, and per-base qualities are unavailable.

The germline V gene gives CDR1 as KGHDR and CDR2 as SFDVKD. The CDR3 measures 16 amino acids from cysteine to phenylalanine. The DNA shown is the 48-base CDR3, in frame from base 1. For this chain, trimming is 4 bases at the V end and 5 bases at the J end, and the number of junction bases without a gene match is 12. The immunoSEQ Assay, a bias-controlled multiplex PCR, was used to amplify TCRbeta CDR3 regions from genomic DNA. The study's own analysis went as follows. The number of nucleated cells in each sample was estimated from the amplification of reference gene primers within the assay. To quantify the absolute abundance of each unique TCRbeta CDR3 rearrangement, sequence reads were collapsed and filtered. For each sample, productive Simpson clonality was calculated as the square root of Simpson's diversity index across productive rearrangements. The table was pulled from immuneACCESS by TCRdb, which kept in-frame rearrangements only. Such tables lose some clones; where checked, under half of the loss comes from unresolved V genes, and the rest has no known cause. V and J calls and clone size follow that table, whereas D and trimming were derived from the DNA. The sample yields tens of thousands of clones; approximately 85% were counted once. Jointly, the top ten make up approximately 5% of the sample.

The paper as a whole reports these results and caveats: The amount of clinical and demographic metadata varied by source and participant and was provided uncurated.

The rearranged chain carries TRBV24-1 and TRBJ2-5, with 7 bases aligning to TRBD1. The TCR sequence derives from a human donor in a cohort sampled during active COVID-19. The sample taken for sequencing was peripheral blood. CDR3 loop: CATSDPGTARPETQYF. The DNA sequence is TGTGCCACCAGTGACCCAGGGACAGCCCGGCCGGAGACCCAGTACTTC.